This note documents a single TCR beta chain sequence. From the RT-PCR reads, TCRdb called clonotypes with MiXCR, one entry per CDR3 protein. The table has 70,000 to 85,000 distinct CDR3 sequences, about 25% seen once. This sample was included in a study of patients and donors after allogeneic stem cell transplantation. V was cut by 1 base and J by 10 bases, with 10 bases left in between. The CDR3 runs 12 residues. The germline gives CDR1 SGHDN, CDR2 FVKESK. Sequencing was performed on blood, either unsorted or a sorted T cell fraction (not recorded which). V usage is TRBV14 and J usage is TRBJ1-1; D remains ambiguous. This clonotype was obtained from a human donor who was either an allogeneic HSCT recipient or a stem cell or donor lymphocyte infusion donor (not recorded which). It is not recorded whose cells these are; they may come from a transplant donor. In nucleotides, the CDR3 is TGTGCCAGCAGCCAAGGTTTCGGTCGAGCTTTCTTT. Residues: CASSQGFGRAFF.